The 20 T cell receptor beta chains listed next were all sequenced from one sample in a study of T cells expressing NK-cell markers. TCRdb reprocessed the 5' RACE reads, with one entry per CDR3 protein and no DNA. The sample table sets out more than 400,000 distinct CDR3 sequences. Sample: blood T cells: a sorted CD56 or NKG2C T cell subset, CD4+ or CD8+ T cells, or bulk PBMC T cells (not recorded which). These receptors were taken from a woman aged 18-70 years in good health.

V is TRBV7-3 and J is TRBJ2-1; the D call from TCRdb, TRBD2, cannot be confirmed without DNA. The V gene's germline CDR1 is SGHTA and CDR2 FQGTGA. The CDR3 spans 18 residues. The CDR3 sequence: CASSLRALAGEGSNEQFF.

The chain links TRBV20-1 to TRBJ2-7. Germline V gene lookup returns CDR1 DFQATT and CDR2 SNEGSKA (reference sequence). This CDR3 comprises 12 residues. This CDR3 reads CSACSEAYEQYF.

This CDR3 reads CASSVGQGVRPQFF. V and J are TRBV9 and TRBJ2-1; TCRdb's D gene call, TRBD1, goes unchecked for lack of DNA. From germline, CDR1 is SGDLS and CDR2 YYNGEE. The CDR3 runs to 14 residues.

The rearrangement links TRBV9 to TRBJ1-1; TCRdb reports TRBD1, a call that lacks DNA to check it against. This CDR3 spans 14 amino acids. Germline CDR1 reads SGDLS; CDR2 reads YYNGEE. The CDR3 spells CASSVGTVSAEAFF.

The chain is built from TRBV14 and TRBJ1-2. From germline, CDR1 is SGHDN and CDR2 FVKESK. CDR3 length equals 14 residues. CDR3 protein: CASSQVPGPYGYTF.

V is TRBV28 and J is TRBJ1-1. CDR3 size: 13 residues. CDR1 MDHEN and CDR2 SYDVKM come from the germline V gene. This chain's CDR3 is CASTLGRNFEAFF.

The gene calls are TRBV7-2 and TRBJ2-3; TCRdb gives TRBD1 as the D gene, but with no DNA this cannot be confirmed. CDR1 and CDR2 (germline): SGHTA, FQGNSA. The CDR3 extends over 12 amino acids. CDR3 sequence reads: CASSAPGQVQYF.

This sequence joins TRBV28 and TRBJ2-2. Germline V lookup: CDR1 MDHEN, CDR2 SYDVKM. CDR3 length equals 13 residues. CDR3 sequence: CASSLDRPRELFF.

The chain uses TRBV30 and TRBJ2-7. Germline V gene sequence: CDR1 GTSNPN, CDR2 SVGIG (reference sequence). The length of the CDR3 is 13 residues. The CDR3 loop is CAWSDILVYEQYF. The full variable domain, rest sourced from reference TRBV30 and TRBJ2-7, is SQTIHQWPATLVQPVGSPLSLECTVEGTSNPNLYWYRQAAGRGLQLLFYSVGIGQISSEVPQNLSASRPQDRQFILSSKKLLLSDSGFYLCAWSDILVYEQYFGPGTRLTVT.

The V call is TRBV12-3 or TRBV12-4, the J call TRBJ2-6; TCRdb's D call, TRBD1, is unchecked because there is no DNA. This CDR3 has 16 amino acids. This CDR3 is CASSSDVGPGANVLTF.

This chain connects TRBV7-2 to TRBJ2-3; TCRdb picks TRBD2, but there is no DNA to check that call. CDR1 is SGHTA, CDR2 FQGNSA, per germline. The CDR3 totals 15 residues. CDR3 loop: CASSSDYLSTDTQYF.

The chain's CDR3 is CASSGSTNTEAFF. J is TRBJ1-1 and V is TRBV2. Germline CDR1 is SNHLY and CDR2 is FYNNEI. This CDR3 comprises 13 residues.

The CDR3 reads CADGGASYTDTQYF. The J gene is TRBJ2-3, the V gene TRBV2; TCRdb lists TRBD1, though no DNA is available to test this call. CDR1 SNHLY and CDR2 FYNNEI come from the germline V gene. This CDR3 spans 14 amino acids.

The genes are TRBV24-1 and TRBJ2-5; TCRdb's D gene call, TRBD2, goes unchecked for lack of DNA. The germline CDR1 and CDR2 sequences are KGHDR and SFDVKD. CDR3 length equals 15 residues. CDR3 protein: CATSDSMRAAGTQYF.

The CDR3 reads CASSGASLNYGYTF. The chain employs TRBV14 and TRBJ1-2; the TCRdb D gene call, TRBD1, has no DNA to confirm it. CDR1 is SGHDN and CDR2 is FVKESK in the germline V gene. The CDR3 consists of 14 residues.

This chain connects TRBV20-1 to TRBJ1-1; TCRdb proposes TRBD1, but this gene call is untestable without DNA. Per germline, CDR1 DFQATT and CDR2 SNEGSKA (reference sequence). This CDR3 has 15 residues. The CDR3 reads CSARDADTGNTEAFF.

V gene TRBV7-2 combines with J gene TRBJ2-5. Looked up from germline, CDR1 is SGHTA and CDR2 is FQGNSA. CDR3 length: 13 residues. Here the CDR3 reads CASRRTAAETQYF.

This chain connects TRBV4-3 to TRBJ2-3; with no DNA, the TCRdb D assignment of TRBD2 cannot be verified. Germline V gene data show CDR1 as LGHNA and CDR2 as YSLEER. This CDR3 has 16 residues. The CDR3 protein is CASSRTAGLAGDTQYF.

V is TRBV6-2 or TRBV6-3 and J is TRBJ2-2; the TCRdb D gene call, TRBD1, has no DNA to confirm it. CDR3 size: 15 residues. In germline, CDR1 is MNHEY, CDR2 SVGEGT. This CDR3 reads CASSRDPPGTGELFF.

The rearrangement uses TRBV29-1 and TRBJ2-7; TCRdb picks TRBD1, but there is no DNA to check that call. This CDR3 spans 15 amino acids. In germline, CDR1 is SQVTM, CDR2 ANQGSEA. This chain's CDR3 is CSGRRKMGGAYEQYF.